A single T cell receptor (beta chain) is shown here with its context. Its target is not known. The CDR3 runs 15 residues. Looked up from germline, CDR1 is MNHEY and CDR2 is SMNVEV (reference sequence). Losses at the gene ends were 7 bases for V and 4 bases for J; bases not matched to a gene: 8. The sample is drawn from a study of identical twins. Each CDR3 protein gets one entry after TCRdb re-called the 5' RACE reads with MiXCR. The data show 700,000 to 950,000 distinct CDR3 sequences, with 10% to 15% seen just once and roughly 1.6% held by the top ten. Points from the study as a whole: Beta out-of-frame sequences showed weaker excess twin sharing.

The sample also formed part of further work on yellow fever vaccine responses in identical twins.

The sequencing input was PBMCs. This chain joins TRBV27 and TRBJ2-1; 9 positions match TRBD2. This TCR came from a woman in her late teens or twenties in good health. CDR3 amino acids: CASTLAGEGYNEQFF. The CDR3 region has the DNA TGTGCCAGCACCTTAGCGGGAGAGGGGTACAATGAGCAGTTCTTC.